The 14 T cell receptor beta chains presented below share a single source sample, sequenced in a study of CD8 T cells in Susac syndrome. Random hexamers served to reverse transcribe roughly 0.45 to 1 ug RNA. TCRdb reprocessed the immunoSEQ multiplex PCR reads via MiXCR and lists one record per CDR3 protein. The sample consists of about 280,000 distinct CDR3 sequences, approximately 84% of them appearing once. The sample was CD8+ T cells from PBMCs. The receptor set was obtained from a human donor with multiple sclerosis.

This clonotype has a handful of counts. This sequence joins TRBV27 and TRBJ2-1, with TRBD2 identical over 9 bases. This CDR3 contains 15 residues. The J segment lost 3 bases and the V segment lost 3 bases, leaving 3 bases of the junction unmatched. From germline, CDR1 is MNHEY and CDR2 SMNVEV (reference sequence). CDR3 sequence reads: CASSFSGSGYNEQFF. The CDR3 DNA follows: TGTGCCAGCAGTTTTAGCGGGAGTGGCTACAATGAGCAGTTCTTC.

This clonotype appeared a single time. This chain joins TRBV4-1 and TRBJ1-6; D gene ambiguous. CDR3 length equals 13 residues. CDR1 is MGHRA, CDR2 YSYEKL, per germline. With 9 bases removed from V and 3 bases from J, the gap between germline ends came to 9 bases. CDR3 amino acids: CASRTDYNSPLHF. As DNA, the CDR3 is TGCGCCAGTAGAACAGACTATAATTCACCCCTCCACTTT.

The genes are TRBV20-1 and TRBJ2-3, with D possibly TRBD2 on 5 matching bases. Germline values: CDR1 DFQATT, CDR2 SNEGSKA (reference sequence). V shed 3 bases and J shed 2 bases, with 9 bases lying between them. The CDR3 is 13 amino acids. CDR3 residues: CSASFGDTDTQYF. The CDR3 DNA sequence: TGCAGTGCTAGTTTCGGGGACACAGATACGCAGTATTTT.

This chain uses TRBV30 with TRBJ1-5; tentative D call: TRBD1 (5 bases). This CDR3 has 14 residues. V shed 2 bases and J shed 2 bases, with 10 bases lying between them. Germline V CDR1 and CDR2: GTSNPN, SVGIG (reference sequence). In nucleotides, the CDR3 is TGTGCCTGGAGTCTTGGGGACCGCAATCAGCCCCAGCATTTT. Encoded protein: CAWSLGDRNQPQHF.

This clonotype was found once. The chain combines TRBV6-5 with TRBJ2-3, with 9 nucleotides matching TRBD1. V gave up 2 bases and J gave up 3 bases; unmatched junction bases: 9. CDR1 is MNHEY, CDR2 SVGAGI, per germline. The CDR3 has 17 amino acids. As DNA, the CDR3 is TGTGCCAGCAGTTACGGGGTGGGACAGGGACGAACAGATACGCAGTATTTT. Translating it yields CASSYGVGQGRTDTQYF.

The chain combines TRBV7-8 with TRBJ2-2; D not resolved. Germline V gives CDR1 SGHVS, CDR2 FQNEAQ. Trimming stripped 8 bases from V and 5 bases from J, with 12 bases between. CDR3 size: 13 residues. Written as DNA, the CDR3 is TGTGCCAGCTGGGCCGGTGGGACCGGGGAGCTGTTTTTT. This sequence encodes CASWAGGTGELFF.

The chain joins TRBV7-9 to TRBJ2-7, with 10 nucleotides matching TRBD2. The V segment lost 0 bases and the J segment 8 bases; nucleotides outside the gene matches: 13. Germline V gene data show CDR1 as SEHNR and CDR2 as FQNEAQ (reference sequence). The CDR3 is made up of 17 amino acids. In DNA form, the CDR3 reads TGTGCCAGCAGCTTAGCTGGGATTGCTAGCGGGAGATACAAGCAGTACTTC. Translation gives CASSLAGIASGRYKQYF.

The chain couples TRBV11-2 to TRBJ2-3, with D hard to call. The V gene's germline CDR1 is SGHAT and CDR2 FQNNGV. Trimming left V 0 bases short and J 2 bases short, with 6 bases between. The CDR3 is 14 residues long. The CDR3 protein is CASSLDTFTDTQYF. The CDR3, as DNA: TGTGCCAGCAGCTTAGACACTTTCACAGATACGCAGTATTTT.

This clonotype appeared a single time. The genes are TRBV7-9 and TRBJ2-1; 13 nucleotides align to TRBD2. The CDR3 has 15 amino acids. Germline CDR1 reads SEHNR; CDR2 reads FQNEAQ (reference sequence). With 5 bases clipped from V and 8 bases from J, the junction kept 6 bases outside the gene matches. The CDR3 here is CASSRTSGSSDEQFF. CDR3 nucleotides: TGTGCCAGCAGCCGGACTAGCGGGAGTAGCGATGAGCAGTTCTTC. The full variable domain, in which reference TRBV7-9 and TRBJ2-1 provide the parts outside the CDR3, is DTGVSQNPRHKITKRGQNVTFRCDPISEHNRLYWYRQTLGQGPEFLTYFQNEAQLEKSRLLSDRFSAERPKGSFSTLEIQRTEQGDSAMYLCASSRTSGSSDEQFFGPGTRLTVL.

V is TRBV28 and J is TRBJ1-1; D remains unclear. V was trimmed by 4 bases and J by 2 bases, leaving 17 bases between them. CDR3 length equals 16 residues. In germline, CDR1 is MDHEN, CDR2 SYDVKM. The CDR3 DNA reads TGTGCCAGCAGTTCCCCGGGGAGGGAAGATAACACTGAAGCTTTCTTT. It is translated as CASSSPGREDNTEAFF.

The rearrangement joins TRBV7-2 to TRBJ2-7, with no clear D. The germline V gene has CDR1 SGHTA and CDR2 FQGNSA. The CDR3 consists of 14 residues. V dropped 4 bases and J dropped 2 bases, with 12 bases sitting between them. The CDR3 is CASSSKTLPYEQYF. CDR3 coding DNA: TGTGCCAGCAGCTCCAAAACGCTACCCTACGAGCAGTACTTC.

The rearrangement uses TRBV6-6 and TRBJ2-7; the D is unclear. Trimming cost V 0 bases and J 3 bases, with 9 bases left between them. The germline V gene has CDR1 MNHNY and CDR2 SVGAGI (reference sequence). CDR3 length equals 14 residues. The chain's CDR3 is CASSYSTGFYEQYF. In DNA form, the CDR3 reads TGTGCCAGCAGTTACTCGACCGGCTTCTACGAGCAGTACTTC.

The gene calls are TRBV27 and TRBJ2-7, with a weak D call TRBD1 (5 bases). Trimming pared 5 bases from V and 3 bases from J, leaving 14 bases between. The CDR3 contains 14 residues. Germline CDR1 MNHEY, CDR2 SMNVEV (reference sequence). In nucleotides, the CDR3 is TGTGCCAGCAGTCAAACAGGAAAATACTACGAGCAGTACTTC. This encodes CASSQTGKYYEQYF.

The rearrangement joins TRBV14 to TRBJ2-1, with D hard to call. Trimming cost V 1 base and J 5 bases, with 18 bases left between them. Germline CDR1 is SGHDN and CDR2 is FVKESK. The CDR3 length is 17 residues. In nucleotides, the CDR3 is TGTGCCAGCAGCCAAGTTGAGACGCTTCTCACCCACAATGAGCAGTTCTTC. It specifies CASSQVETLLTHNEQFF.